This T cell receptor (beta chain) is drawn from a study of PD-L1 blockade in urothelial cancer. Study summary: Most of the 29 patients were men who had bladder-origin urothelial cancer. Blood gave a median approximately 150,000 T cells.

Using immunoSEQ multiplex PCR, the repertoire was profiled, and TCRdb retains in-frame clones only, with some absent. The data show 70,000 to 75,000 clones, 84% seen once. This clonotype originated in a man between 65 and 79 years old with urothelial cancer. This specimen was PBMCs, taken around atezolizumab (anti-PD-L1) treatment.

CDR3: CASSLGGYTYEQYF. CDR3 nucleotide sequence: TGTGCCAGTAGTTTAGGCGGGTATACCTACGAGCAGTACTTC. V and J are TRBV19 and TRBJ2-7, with D perhaps matching TRBD2 (5 bases). Trimming took off 5 bases at V and 2 bases at J, with 13 bases between the two ends. CDR3 length: 14 amino acids. Germline CDR1 reads LNHDA; CDR2 reads SQIVND (reference sequence).